This T cell receptor (beta chain) was sequenced during a study of response to subunit inactivated influenza vaccine. Overall study results and limits: The authors suggested that few new T cells are recruited per seasonal influenza vaccination.

Notes on this clonotype: Antigen unknown.

CDR3 length: 13 amino acids. V lost 10 bases, J lost 0 bases, and 13 bases lay in between. TCRdb re-called the RT-PCR reads through MiXCR, storing one row per CDR3 protein. The sample has around 200,000 distinct CDR3 sequences, about 9% seen once. V usage is TRBV12-3 or TRBV12-4 and J usage is TRBJ2-7; no clear D gene. The TCR originated in a man aged 45-60 years who received an inactivated influenza vaccine. Specimen: non-naive T cells sorted from PBMCs, collected on the day of vaccination. CDR3 amino acids: CATSASSSYEQYF. CDR3 coding DNA: TGTGCCACCTCGGCGTCTAGCTCCTACGAGCAGTACTTC.